This T cell receptor (beta chain) was recorded in a study of read filtering for tumor transcriptome and immune sequencing. The wider study: Whole-transcriptome libraries were prepared after DNase treatment. Per sample, TCR-region reads ranged about 3.5 to 11 million by IR-seq, roughly 75 to 1,400 by RNA-seq.

The library was built from about 400 ng RNA with molecular barcoded adaptors for alpha/delta and beta/gamma chains. In TCRdb, the reads were re-called with MiXCR into one record per CDR3 protein. The sample yields 45,000 to 55,000 distinct CDR3 sequences, roughly a fifth seen once. Whole-study findings and limits: Without single-read clonotypes, shared clonotype proportions correlated more between IR-seq and RNA-seq.

Germline values: CDR1 SGHTA, CDR2 FQGNSA. Trimming pared 1 base from V and 6 bases from J, leaving 6 bases between. This CDR3 is built from 12 residues. This clonotype was detected many times. Its specificity is unknown. The sample comprised a population of CD138-negative cells sorted from bone marrow. V usage is TRBV7-2 and J usage is TRBJ2-5; D is unclear. The source of this sequence is a donor at least 40 years old with multiple myeloma. CDR3 sequence reads: CASSLVEQTQYF. The DNA of the CDR3 is TGTGCCAGCAGCTTAGTCGAGCAGACCCAGTACTTC.